This T cell receptor beta chain is drawn from a study of shared clonotypes between healthy human individuals. This clone was found a few times. The antigen remains unidentified. General observations from the study: Among several donors, roughly 5% of naive CD4 clonotypes were found in common.

Researchers partitioned CD4+ cells into CD45RA+ naive and CD45RA-negative memory subsets. CDR3 length equals 13 residues. Trimming left V 2 bases short and J 6 bases short, with 10 bases between. Germline V gene lookup returns CDR1 MDHEN and CDR2 SYDVKM. Genomic DNA of each subset was evenly split across several immunoSEQ plates. Original methodology: Filtering was not the same, since immunoSEQ gave junction-only sequences without quality scores. Here immunoSEQ multiplex PCR was the method, and the copy in TCRdb shows in-frame clones only, minus some. The DNA gave D and trimming, while V, J and clone size come from that table. The table includes about 1.1 million clones, approximately 78% detected once.

The source material was memory CD4+ T cells from PBMCs. Subset of the sample: CD45RA-negative fraction. This TCR was recovered from a man in his late teens or twenties in good health. Some clones in this sample may be carry-over from other donors' samples. The chain links TRBV28 to TRBJ1-2; D unresolved. This CDR3 is CASSLRAGNGYTF. CDR3 sequence (DNA): TGTGCCAGCAGTTTAAGGGCGGGCAATGGCTACACCTTC.